The T cell receptor (beta chain) under discussion was sequenced for a study of early stage breast cancer tumors. The overall study: Among some 12 ER+/PR+/HER2- tumors, eight were ductal, four lobular.

Concerning this clone itself: Antigen unknown.

General observations from the study: Tumors had about 2.5-fold higher T cell density and higher clonality than adjacent normal breast tissue. In 14 of 16 patients, blood comparison separated tumor from normal breast.

Clones were sequenced by immunoSEQ multiplex PCR, and TCRdb holds only the in-frame ones, with some missing. The sample includes about 50,000 clones, more than 70% of them seen just once. Germline loops: CDR1 ENHRY, CDR2 SYGVKD. Deletions cut 11 bases from V and 7 bases from J, with 14 bases between. This CDR3 comprises 11 residues. V and J are TRBV10-3 and TRBJ1-2, with a weak D call TRBD1 (6 bases). The TCR sequence derives from a person aged 40 to 50 with breast cancer. The sample comprised blood. The CDR3 protein is CAAGAAAGYTF. The CDR3 bases are TGTGCCGCGGGGGCCGCCGCTGGCTACACCTTC.